Listed below are T cell receptor beta chains from one sample, sequenced in a study of tumor and adjacent non-tumor tissue in lung cancer. TCRdb redid the calling of the multiplex PCR reads with MiXCR, one entry per CDR3 protein. Of roughly 120,000 distinct CDR3 sequences listed, about 80% are singletons. Sequencing was performed on lung tumor tissue. These receptors all stem from a man between 65 and 79 years old with non-small cell lung cancer. The CDR3 runs from the conserved cysteine through the conserved F or W. The order of the fields is J gene, V gene, CDR3 length, CDR3 protein.

j_gene: TRBJ1-6
v_gene: TRBV28
len: 14
CDR3aa: CTSSLKGPNSPLHF

j_gene: TRBJ2-2
v_gene: TRBV4-1
len: 19
CDR3aa: CASSQVSLWAGLVTGKLFF

j_gene: TRBJ1-6
v_gene: TRBV6-5
len: 15
CDR3aa: CASSYSHGKNTPLQF

j_gene: TRBJ2-3
v_gene: TRBV29-1
len: 14
CDR3aa: CSIVRASSTDTQYF

j_gene: TRBJ2-2
v_gene: TRBV6-2/TRBV6-3
len: 12
CDR3aa: CTSSTNTGELLF

j_gene: TRBJ1-1
v_gene: TRBV6-2/TRBV6-3
len: 12
CDR3aa: CASRDRNTEALF

j_gene: TRBJ2-1
v_gene: TRBV11-3
len: 17
CDR3aa: CASSLIGTSRGYNEQLF

j_gene: TRBJ2-2
v_gene: TRBV11-3
len: 13
CDR3aa: CAISFLDTGELFF

j_gene: TRBJ2-7
v_gene: TRBV6-1
len: 14
CDR3aa: CASSDCPTDREQYF

j_gene: TRBJ2-5
v_gene: TRBV11-2
len: 19
CDR3aa: CASSDTMRGTKGGGETQYF

j_gene: TRBJ2-3
v_gene: TRBV6-5
len: 14
CDR3aa: CASSRRQSPDRQYF

j_gene: TRBJ2-2
v_gene: TRBV6-2/TRBV6-3
len: 12
CDR3aa: CASSTKSGEMFF

j_gene: TRBJ1-2
v_gene: TRBV29-1
len: 13
CDR3aa: CSAVSLANCGYTF

j_gene: TRBJ1-3
v_gene: TRBV28
len: 12
CDR3aa: CASRSGGNTIYF

j_gene: TRBJ2-7
v_gene: TRBV13
len: 13
CDR3aa: CDSSSITGDEQYF

j_gene: TRBJ1-1
v_gene: TRBV12-3/TRBV12-4
len: 13
CDR3aa: CAISFRDTQKAFF

j_gene: TRBJ1-1
v_gene: TRBV11-2
len: 14
CDR3aa: CASSFGVGPTEAFF

j_gene: TRBJ1-1
v_gene: TRBV6-1
len: 15
CDR3aa: CASSDRSRVNTEAFF

j_gene: TRBJ2-3
v_gene: TRBV12-3/TRBV12-4
len: 11
CDR3aa: CAVSETDAQYF

j_gene: TRBJ2-7
v_gene: TRBV18
len: 15
CDR3aa: CASSYGQGSAYEQYF

j_gene: TRBJ2-7
v_gene: TRBV28
len: 14
CDR3aa: CASSLGTTLYKKYF

j_gene: TRBJ1-3
v_gene: TRBV12-3/TRBV12-4
len: 18
CDR3aa: CASSHPGTGIGSGNTIYF

j_gene: TRBJ2-7
v_gene: TRBV6-2/TRBV6-3
len: 14
CDR3aa: CASQLAGVTYEKYF

j_gene: TRBJ1-1
v_gene: TRBV29-1
len: 14
CDR3aa: CCGIIDRGNTQAFF

j_gene: TRBJ2-3
v_gene: TRBV29-1
len: 13
CDR3aa: CSVDRLVGMTQYF

j_gene: TRBJ2-7
v_gene: TRBV6-2/TRBV6-3
len: 15
CDR3aa: CVSSYAPSGAWKQYF

j_gene: TRBJ1-4
v_gene: TRBV14
len: 12
CDR3aa: CASSQRGGRLFF

j_gene: TRBJ2-2
v_gene: TRBV6-2/TRBV6-3
len: 16
CDR3aa: CASSYISGDNTGELFF

j_gene: TRBJ2-7
v_gene: TRBV6-5
len: 16
CDR3aa: CTSSPAGATETYEQYF

j_gene: TRBJ2-3
v_gene: TRBV12-3/TRBV12-4
len: 17
CDR3aa: CASSYSIGNIVSDTQYF

j_gene: TRBJ1-6
v_gene: TRBV6-1
len: 19
CDR3aa: CASSEAMGEAAQSNSPLHF

j_gene: TRBJ1-1
v_gene: TRBV6-2/TRBV6-3
len: 15
CDR3aa: CDSRPFMGQKREAFF

j_gene: TRBJ2-1
v_gene: TRBV28
len: 14
CDR3aa: CASSFMGAGNEQFF

j_gene: TRBJ1-2
v_gene: TRBV20-1
len: 14
CDR3aa: CRARELGQGTGYTF

j_gene: TRBJ1-2
v_gene: TRBV20-1
len: 11
CDR3aa: CSARDSDGYTF

j_gene: TRBJ2-6
v_gene: TRBV6-1
len: 13
CDR3aa: CASGHSRANVLTF